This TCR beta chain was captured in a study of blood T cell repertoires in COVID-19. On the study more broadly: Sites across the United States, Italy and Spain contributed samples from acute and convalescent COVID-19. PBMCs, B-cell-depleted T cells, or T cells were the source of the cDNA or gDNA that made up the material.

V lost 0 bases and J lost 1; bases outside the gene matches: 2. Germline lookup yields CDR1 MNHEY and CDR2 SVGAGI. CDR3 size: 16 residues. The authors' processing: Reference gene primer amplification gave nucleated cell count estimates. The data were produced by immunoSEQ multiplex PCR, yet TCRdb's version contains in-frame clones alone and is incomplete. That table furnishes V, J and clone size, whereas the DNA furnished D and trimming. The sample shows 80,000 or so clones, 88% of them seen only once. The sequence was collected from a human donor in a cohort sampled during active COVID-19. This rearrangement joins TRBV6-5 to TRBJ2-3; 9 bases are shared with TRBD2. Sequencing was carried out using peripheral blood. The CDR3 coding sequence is TGTGCCAGCAGTTACTCCATAGCGGGGGGCACAGATACGCAGTATTTT. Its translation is CASSYSIAGGTDTQYF.